This is a list of T cell receptor beta chains from one sample in a study of blood T cell repertoires in COVID-19. Profiled with immunoSEQ multiplex PCR; TCRdb holds only in-frame clones, not every one. The repertoire holds 200,000 to 250,000 clones, with around 87% as singletons. Sequences were obtained from peripheral blood. Every receptor here comes from a man aged 60-69 years with acute or convalescent COVID-19. Both conserved end residues are part of each CDR3. D genes are given only for firm matches. Clone size is given for some rows only: seen once, a few or many times, or a class if the clone is expanded.

TRBD1	TRBV3-1/TRBV3-2	TRBJ1-5	NA	TGTGCCAGCAGCCCCGGGACAGGTTCCAATCAGCCCCAGCATTTT	CASSPGTGSNQPQHF
TRBD2	TRBV6-6	TRBJ2-1	once	TGTGCCAGCAGTTACTCACTAGCGGGGGGGCCGAATGAGCAGTTCTTC	CASSYSLAGGPNEQFF
NA	TRBV29-1	TRBJ1-5	NA	TGCAGCGTCGGAGAAGATAGCAATCAGCCCCAGCATTTT	CSVGEDSNQPQHF
TRBD2	TRBV7-8	TRBJ2-3	NA	TGTGCCAGCAGCTCAGGACTAGCGGGGGGGCTGGGCACAGATACGCAGTATTTT	CASSSGLAGGLGTDTQYF
TRBD2	TRBV6-6	TRBJ2-3	NA	TGTGCCAGTCGACTAGCGGGGCAGGAAGATACGCAGTATTTT	CASRLAGQEDTQYF
NA	TRBV11-2	TRBJ2-7	NA	TGTGCCAGCAGCTTAGATCGGGGTACCCTCTCCTACGAGCAGTACTTC	CASSLDRGTLSYEQYF
TRBD1	TRBV19	TRBJ1-6	once	TGTGCCAGTAGCCGGAGACGGGGACAGGGGACGCCCGAGGGAATTTCACCCCTCCACTTT	CASSRRRGQGTPEGISPLHF
TRBD1	TRBV6-6	TRBJ2-1	NA	TGTGCCAGCAGCCGACTGGGACAGGGGCACTCCTACAATGAGCAGTTCTTC	CASSRLGQGHSYNEQFF
NA	TRBV9	TRBJ1-5	NA	TGTGCCAGCAGCGTAGGGGGGGAGGGCAATCAGCCCCAGCATTTT	CASSVGGEGNQPQHF
NA	TRBV6-5	TRBJ2-3	NA	TGTGCCAGCAGTACAGGGCTTAGCACAGATACGCAGTATTTT	CASSTGLSTDTQYF
NA	TRBV28	TRBJ2-7	NA	TGTGCCAGCAGCTACCATTACGAGCAGTACTTC	CASSYHYEQYF
TRBD2	TRBV4-3	TRBJ2-3	NA	TGCGCCAGCAGCCAAGATTGGGGGGGAAACGCAGATACGCAGTATTTT	CASSQDWGGNADTQYF
NA	TRBV19	TRBJ1-2	NA	TGTGCCAGTAGCACCGGGGGACCGCCCTATGGCTACACCTTC	CASSTGGPPYGYTF
TRBD1	TRBV5-1	TRBJ2-2	NA	TGCGCCAGCAGACCCGGACAGGGGACCGGGGAGCTGTTTTTT	CASRPGQGTGELFF
NA	TRBV7-2	TRBJ1-1	NA	TGTGCCAGCAGCTTAGGGTGGGGGGGGCTGAACACTGAAGCTTTCTTT	CASSLGWGGLNTEAFF
TRBD2	TRBV19	TRBJ2-5	NA	TGTGCCAGTAGTCTCTACGTAGCGGGGGGCTTTGAGACCCAGTACTTC	CASSLYVAGGFETQYF
NA	TRBV29-1	TRBJ2-3	few	TGCAGCGCCGCAAAACAGGGTAGTTTGGGAAATACGCAGTATTTT	CSAAKQGSLGNTQYF
NA	TRBV6-6	TRBJ1-2	NA	TGTGCCAGCAACTCGGGGGGCGGGGGGCCGGCCGATGGCTACACCTTC	CASNSGGGGPADGYTF
NA	TRBV20-1	TRBJ1-5	NA	TGCAGTGCTAGTATTTCGGCAGGTCTACTCCCCTATAGCAATCAGCCCCAGCATTTT	CSASISAGLLPYSNQPQHF
NA	TRBV6-5	TRBJ1-2	once	TGTGCCAGCGTCGCTCCCGTCGGTGGCTACACCTTC	CASVAPVGGYTF
TRBD2	TRBV6-5	TRBJ2-1	NA	TGTGCCAGCAGTTACTGGGGACTAGCGGGGGGGGAGCAGTTCTTC	CASSYWGLAGGEQFF
NA	TRBV16	TRBJ1-2	NA	TGTGCCAGCAGCCAATCGAGGGTTGGCTACACCTTC	CASSQSRVGYTF
TRBD2	TRBV30	TRBJ2-7	NA	TGTGCGGGAGGGGCTTCGACCTACGAGCAGTACTTC	CAGGASTYEQYF
TRBD1	TRBV19	TRBJ1-2	NA	TGTGCCAGTAGTACCGTGACAGGGCCTAACTATGGCTACACCTTC	CASSTVTGPNYGYTF